This T cell receptor beta chain emerged from a study of CDR3 diversity in severe acne. Via MiXCR, TCRdb re-called the PCR reads, giving one row per CDR3 protein. Of roughly 100,000 distinct CDR3 sequences listed, roughly 51% are singletons. V was pared by 6 bases and J by 5 bases, with 10 bases between. Germline CDR1 SQVTM, CDR2 ANQGSEA. This CDR3 is 11 amino acids long. This clonotype was seen only a few times. This chain links TRBV29-1 with TRBJ2-5; D gene ambiguous. What was sequenced was blood. The sequence was collected from a male donor with acne. CDR3 region: CSVYVSETQYF. In DNA form, the CDR3 reads TGCAGCGTGTACGTCTCGGAGACCCAGTACTTC.